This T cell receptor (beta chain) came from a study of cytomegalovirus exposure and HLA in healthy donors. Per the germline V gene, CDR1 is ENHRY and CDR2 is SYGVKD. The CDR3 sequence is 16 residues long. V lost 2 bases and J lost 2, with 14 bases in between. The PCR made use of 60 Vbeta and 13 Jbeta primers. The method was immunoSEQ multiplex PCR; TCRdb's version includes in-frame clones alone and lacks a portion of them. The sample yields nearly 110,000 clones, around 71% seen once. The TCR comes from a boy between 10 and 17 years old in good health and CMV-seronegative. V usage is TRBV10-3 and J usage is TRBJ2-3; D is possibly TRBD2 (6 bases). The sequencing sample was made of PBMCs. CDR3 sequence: CAISEGSEGYTDTQYF. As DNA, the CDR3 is TGTGCCATCAGTGAGGGTTCGGAGGGATACACAGATACGCAGTATTTT.